The clone carrying this T cell receptor beta chain occurred many times. This sample is drawn from a study of regulatory T cells in long-lasting Graves disease. CDR3-region Arm-PCR and iRepertoire HTBI primers produced the TCR beta libraries. TCRdb reanalysed the multiplex PCR reads using MiXCR and keeps one entry per CDR3 protein. This table holds over 350,000 distinct CDR3 sequences, approximately 14% found once. The time point denotes: newly diagnosed GD, antithyroid drugs for less than 3 months. From RNA extracted from PBMCs, the TCR library was made. These data also featured in a second study, about T cells in Graves' hyperthyroidism and ophthalmopathy. That source adds: Diagnoses were made from clinical symptoms, serum measures (thyroxine and TRAb), thyroid ultrasound and orbital computed tomography.

The specimen comprised peripheral blood mononuclear cells (PBMCs), sampled at new diagnosis, from a patient treated with antithyroid drugs. The clonotype was recovered from a woman aged 50 to 60 with Graves disease.

The CDR3 here is CASSDGTYSNQPQHF. CDR3 in DNA: TGTGCCAGCAGTGATGGGACCTATAGCAATCAGCCCCAGCATTTT. The chain combines TRBV6-1 with TRBJ1-5; a weak D match, TRBD1 (5 bases). There are 15 residues in the CDR3. Per germline, CDR1 MNHNS and CDR2 SASEGT. The ends were cut back, 3 bases at V and 0 bases at J, with 9 bases in the middle.